Listed here are 15 T cell receptor beta chains from one sample, sequenced in a study of vaccination effects on CD4 cells after COVID-19. Their antigens are not known. Sequenced by immunoSEQ multiplex PCR; TCRdb stores in-frame clones only, minus some. The repertoire holds tens of thousands of clones, almost 85% seen once, with approximately 1.6% in the top ten. With the ViraFEST assay, the study expanded antigen-specific CD4+ T cells using viral peptide pools, then sequenced them. Following 10 days of culture, CD4+ T cells were isolated. Vaccination of participants consisted of two doses of either the BNT162b2 or mRNA-1273 vaccine. The source was CD4+ T cells from PBMCs cultured with HCoV-NL63 spike peptides, collected after COVID-19 vaccination. These receptors came from a human donor who received a COVID-19 vaccine. Some clones in this sample may be carry-over from other donors' samples.

The rearrangement joins TRBV5-1 to TRBJ1-1, with D tentatively TRBD1 (5 bases). CDR3 length: 14 amino acids. Looked up from germline, CDR1 is SGHRS and CDR2 is YFSETQ. Trimming left V 2 bases short and J 0 bases short, with 8 bases between. The CDR3 spells CASSFRVVNTEAFF. The CDR3 DNA reads TGCGCCAGCAGCTTCAGGGTGGTGAACACTGAAGCTTTCTTT.

The J gene is TRBJ1-1, the V gene TRBV7-3; D is perhaps TRBD1 (5 bases). Per germline, CDR1 SGHTA and CDR2 FQGTGA. V gave up 3 bases and J gave up 5 bases, with 10 bases separating them. The CDR3 runs to 13 residues. The CDR3 protein is CASSFQGGTEAFF. The CDR3 DNA is TGTGCCAGCAGCTTTCAGGGAGGGACTGAAGCTTTCTTT.

The chain links TRBV5-1 to TRBJ2-2, with D perhaps matching TRBD1 or TRBD2 (5 bases each). CDR3 length equals 17 residues. The germline V and J ends were trimmed by 4 bases and 2 bases, with 18 bases remaining between them. Germline-derived CDR1 and CDR2 are SGHRS and YFSETQ. DNA for the CDR3: TGCGCCAGCAGCGGACCCGGGACCGCATTAAACACCGGGGAGCTGTTTTTT. Protein sequence: CASSGPGTALNTGELFF.

The genes are TRBV6-6 and TRBJ1-4; no clear D gene. Trimming took off 6 bases at V and 4 bases at J, with 15 bases between the two ends. This CDR3 region has 15 residues. Germline loops: CDR1 MNHNY, CDR2 SVGAGI (reference sequence). DNA for the CDR3: TGTGCCAGCAGCAGAGACGGCGATTATAATGAAAAACTGTTTTTT. Translation gives CASSRDGDYNEKLFF.

V usage is TRBV6-1 and J usage is TRBJ2-2; D remains unclear. Trimming stripped 4 bases from V and 4 bases from J, with 19 bases between. There are 17 residues in the CDR3. The V gene's germline CDR1 is MNHNS and CDR2 SASEGT. The CDR3 region has the DNA TGTGCCAGCAGTGCTCCGCGGACGGGCGGTCGCACCGGGGAGCTGTTTTTT. Translated: CASSAPRTGGRTGELFF.

The CDR3 loop reads CASSVEKGSPYEQYV. CDR3 coding DNA: TGTGCCAGCAGCGTAGAGAAGGGAAGCCCCTACGAGCAGTACGTC. The chain couples TRBV9 to TRBJ2-7; no definite D call. The CDR3 consists of 15 residues. V lost 0 bases to trimming and J lost 2 bases, with 12 bases between them. CDR1 and CDR2 (germline): SGDLS, YYNGEE.

The J gene is TRBJ2-3, the V gene TRBV4-3; no clear D gene. The length of the CDR3 is 14 residues. Trimming removed 0 bases at V and 7 bases at J, with 11 bases between. Germline CDR1 and CDR2: LGHNA and YSLEER. CDR3 amino acids: CASSQDFEVNTQYF. The CDR3 DNA is TGCGCCAGCAGCCAAGATTTTGAGGTGAATACGCAGTATTTT.

The chain joins TRBV4-3 to TRBJ2-1; 11 bases fit TRBD2. Unmatched junction bases numbered 5, after V lost 3 bases and J lost 1 base. Per the germline V gene, CDR1 is LGHNA and CDR2 is YSLEER. This CDR3 comprises 17 residues. The CDR3 coding sequence is TGCGCCAGCAGCCAGTCTAGCGGGGGGTTTTCCTACAATGAGCAGTTCTTC. It yields the protein CASSQSSGGFSYNEQFF.

This clone was found a few times. The rearrangement uses TRBV20-1 and TRBJ2-1; either TRBD1 or TRBD2 may supply D (6 bases each). V shed 3 bases and J shed 8 bases, with 23 bases lying between them. This CDR3 region has 16 residues. Germline lookup yields CDR1 DFQATT and CDR2 SNEGSKA (reference sequence). CDR3 sequence (DNA): TGCAGTGCTAGTGACTCCGGGGGCCCTTACAGGCATGAGCAGTTCTTC. This sequence encodes CSASDSGGPYRHEQFF.

The chain is built from TRBV18 and TRBJ2-1; 7 bases map to TRBD1. CDR3 length: 14 residues. With 5 bases clipped from V and 1 base from J, the junction kept 2 bases outside the gene matches. Germline V gene lookup returns CDR1 KGHSH and CDR2 LQKENI. The CDR3 loop reads CASSRQGSYNEQFF. CDR3 coding DNA: TGTGCCAGCTCAAGACAGGGTTCCTACAATGAGCAGTTCTTC.

The rearrangement joins TRBV6-1 to TRBJ1-3; TRBD1 is a possible D gene (6 bases). From germline, CDR1 is MNHNS and CDR2 SASEGT. Between the trimmed V and J ends, which lost 0 bases and 12 bases, there was a span of 15 bases. The length of the CDR3 is 14 residues. CDR3 amino acids: CASSEAGTRQIIYF. Written as DNA, the CDR3 is TGTGCCAGCAGTGAAGCCGGGACACGCCAGATCATATATTTT.

The chain joins TRBV6-5 to TRBJ2-7, with TRBD2 matching over 11 bases. Germline V CDR1 and CDR2: MNHEY, SVGAGI. This CDR3 region has 15 residues. J was trimmed by 1 base and V by 6 bases; bases with no gene match: 5. As DNA, the CDR3 is TGTGCCAGCAGGGCCGGGACTAGCGGTTCCTACGAGCAGTACGTC. As protein: CASRAGTSGSYEQYV.

The rearrangement uses TRBV18 and TRBJ1-1; 7 nucleotides align to TRBD1. V lost 6 bases and J lost 3; bases outside the gene matches: 4. Germline-derived CDR1 and CDR2 are KGHSH and LQKENI. The CDR3 is 13 amino acids. Here the CDR3 reads CASSDTGDTEAFF. CDR3 in DNA: TGTGCCAGCTCGGATACAGGGGACACTGAAGCTTTCTTT. Based on the CDR3 plus reference TRBV18 and TRBJ1-1, the full variable domain is NAGVMQNPRHLVRRRGQEARLRCSPMKGHSHVYWYRQLPEEGLKFMVYLQKENIIDESGMPKERFSAEFPKEGPSILRIQQVVRGDSAAYFCASSDTGDTEAFFGQGTRLTVV.

V and J are TRBV6-4 and TRBJ2-1; 7 positions agree with TRBD2. The germline gives CDR1 MRHNA, CDR2 SNTAGT. The CDR3 loop spans 13 amino acids. Trimming cost V 6 bases and J 1 base; bases outside gene matches: 0. The CDR3 here is CASRGGSYNEQFF. CDR3 sequence (DNA): TGTGCCAGCAGGGGGGGGTCCTACAATGAGCAGTTCTTC.

V and J are TRBV18 and TRBJ1-6; D ambiguous. Trimming took 2 bases from V and 5 from J, leaving 7 bases between them. The CDR3 extends over 14 amino acids. The germline gives CDR1 KGHSH, CDR2 LQKENI. CDR3 protein: CASSPLGNNSPLHF. CDR3 coding DNA: TGTGCCAGCTCACCATTGGGAAATAATTCACCCCTCCACTTT.